Shown below are 25 T cell receptor beta chains from a single sample sequenced in a study of T cells in Graves' hyperthyroidism and ophthalmopathy. Amplified regions were TCR beta CDR3 sequences from RNA transcripts. Using the HTBI primer set, a first-round RT-PCR was run on the TCR CDR3. TCRdb re-analysed the multiplex PCR reads in MiXCR, keeping a single row per CDR3 protein. The sample consists of some 500,000 distinct CDR3 sequences, roughly an eighth of them appearing once. Sequencing input: blood. These receptor sequences come from a woman in her late teens or twenties with Graves' hyperthyroidism.

The gene calls are TRBV6-5 and TRBJ2-7; D might be TRBD2 (5 bases). Trimming shortened V by 2 bases and J by 3 bases, and 11 bases separated the two germline ends. Per the germline V gene, CDR1 is MNHEY and CDR2 is SVGAGI. This CDR3 has 14 amino acids. The CDR3 loop reads CASSYDSEYYEQYF. CDR3 DNA sequence: TGTGCCAGCAGTTACGATAGCGAATACTACGAGCAGTACTTC.

As for this clonotype: This sequence may be a read error, since a much larger clone differs from it by one base. This rearrangement joins TRBV2 to TRBJ1-1, with D unresolved. This CDR3 comprises 13 residues. Germline V gene lookup returns CDR1 SNHLY and CDR2 FYNNEI. The CDR3 nucleotides are TGTGTCACCCATACGATACAAGACACTGAAGCTTTCTTT. It translates to CVTHTIQDTEAFF. Looking up the rest from reference TRBV2 and TRBJ1-1 gives the full variable domain: EPEVTQTPSHQVTQMGQEVILRCVPISNHLYFYWYRQILGQKVEFLVSFYNNEISEKSEIFDDQFSVERPDGSNFTLKIRSTKLEDSAMYFCVTHTIQDTEAFFGQGTRLTVV.

In regard to this clonotype: One junction end disagrees with the germline gene, perhaps due to a read error. This chain uses TRBV4-2 with TRBJ2-2, with D possibly matching TRBD1 (6 bases). CDR3 size: 14 residues. Looked up from germline, CDR1 is LGHNA and CDR2 is YNFKEQ. CDR3 in amino acids: CASSRGQYTGELFF. The CDR3 DNA reads TGTGCTAGCAGCCGCGGACAGTACACCGGGGAGCTGTTTTTT.

This clonotype was found many times. The chain has TRBV12-3 or TRBV12-4 and TRBJ2-5; D not resolved. The CDR3 contains 13 residues. The V end was cut by 3 bases, the J end by 7 bases, with 12 bases between. The CDR3 here is CASSLRSVGTQYF. The CDR3 coding sequence is TGTGCCAGCAGTTTGCGATCAGTGGGGACCCAGTACTTC.

The sample holds many counts of this clonotype. This chain joins TRBV7-8 and TRBJ1-4; 8 nucleotides match TRBD1. V shed 4 bases and J 5 bases; nucleotides not matched to a gene: 6. The CDR3 is made up of 15 amino acids. CDR1 SGHVS and CDR2 FQNEAQ come from the germline V gene. The CDR3 protein is CASSSLGQENEKLFF. For the CDR3, the DNA is TGTGCCAGCAGCTCCCTGGGACAGGAGAATGAAAAACTGTTTTTT. Based on the CDR3 plus reference TRBV7-8 and TRBJ1-4, the full variable domain is GAGVSQSPRYKVAKRGQDVALRCDPISGHVSLFWYQQALGQGPEFLTYFQNEAQLDKSGLPSDRFFAERPEGSVSTLKIQRTQQEDSAVYLCASSSLGQENEKLFFGSGTQLSVL.

This clonotype came up many times. The chain uses TRBV3-1 and TRBJ2-3; 11 nucleotides match TRBD2. V lost 6 bases, J lost 3 bases, and 5 bases stayed unmatched. The CDR3 consists of 15 residues. The germline V gene encodes CDR1 LGHDT and CDR2 YNNKEL (reference sequence). CDR3 sequence reads: CASSLAGGLTDTQYF. For the CDR3, the DNA is TGTGCCAGCAGTTTAGCGGGAGGGCTTACAGATACGCAGTATTTT.

This clonotype was picked up many times. This chain links TRBV10-3 with TRBJ2-1, with TRBD2 identical over 10 bases. V lost 4 bases and J lost 8; bases outside the gene matches: 14. The germline V gene has CDR1 ENHRY and CDR2 SYGVKD. The CDR3 sequence is 17 residues long. CDR3 amino acids: CAISGQRIAGGTDEQFF. CDR3 nucleotide sequence: TGTGCCATCAGTGGCCAACGGATAGCGGGAGGTACAGATGAGCAGTTCTTC.

This clonotype showed up many times. V is TRBV6-2 or TRBV6-3 and J is TRBJ2-7; 7 bases agree with TRBD2. Germline loops: CDR1 MNHEY, CDR2 SVGEGT. The CDR3 sequence is 18 residues long. With 2 bases clipped from V and 4 bases from J, the junction kept 17 bases outside the gene matches. In nucleotides, the CDR3 is TGTGCCAGCAGTTACCAACGGACTAGTCGAATATCCCGGTACGAGCAGTACTTC. The encoded protein is CASSYQRTSRISRYEQYF.

This clonotype was picked up one time. The gene calls are TRBV12-3 or TRBV12-4 and TRBJ2-7, with D tentatively TRBD2 (6 bases). There are 16 residues in the CDR3. Trimming took 6 bases from V and 5 from J, leaving 23 bases between them. The CDR3 is CASSLGPGLVLNEQYF. For the CDR3, the DNA is TGTGCCAGCAGCCTAGGGCCGGGACTCGTTCTGAACGAGCAGTACTTC.

Ten or more counts support this clonotype. V gene TRBV20-1 combines with J gene TRBJ1-1; D might be TRBD1 (6 bases). CDR1 and CDR2 from the germline V gene are DFQATT and SNEGSKA (reference sequence). The ends were cut back, 6 bases at V and 1 base at J, with 15 bases in the middle. CDR3 size: 14 residues. The CDR3, as DNA: TGCAGTGCCGTTGGGGGGGGCACGAACACTGAAGCTTTCTTT. Amino acid sequence: CSAVGGGTNTEAFF.

This clonotype came up many times. The chain uses TRBV14 and TRBJ2-1; D uncertain. There are 12 residues in the CDR3. Germline lookup yields CDR1 SGHDN and CDR2 FVKESK. With 7 bases removed from V and 8 bases from J, the gap between germline ends came to 12 bases. CDR3 loop: CASTAGLHEQFF. For the CDR3, the DNA is TGTGCCAGCACCGCAGGATTACATGAGCAGTTCTTC.

The chain combines TRBV4-1 with TRBJ2-7; D not resolved. The CDR3 has 13 amino acids. The germline V and J ends were trimmed by 1 base and 4 bases, with 8 bases remaining between them. Looked up from germline, CDR1 is MGHRA and CDR2 is YSYEKL. CDR3 in amino acids: CASSQVLQYEQYF. CDR3 DNA: TGCGCCAGCAGCCAAGTTCTTCAGTACGAGCAGTACTTC.

This clonotype was observed at least ten times. The chain uses TRBV9 and TRBJ2-7; 7 bases line up with TRBD1. Trimming took 2 bases from V and 4 from J; bases not matched to a gene: 6. This CDR3 region has 14 residues. The germline V gene encodes CDR1 SGDLS and CDR2 YYNGEE. CDR3 DNA sequence: TGTGCCAGCAGCGTCACGGACAGGCCTTACGAGCAGTACTTC. Its translation is CASSVTDRPYEQYF.

This clonotype has a handful of counts. A read error may be the cause here, since a much bigger clone is one base away. The chain links TRBV12-5 to TRBJ1-4; 9 nucleotides align to TRBD1. The CDR3 totals 17 residues. V dropped 5 bases and J dropped 16; count of bases not matched to a gene: 23. Germline V lookup: CDR1 LGHNT, CDR2 FRNRAP. CDR3 DNA sequence: TGTGCTAGTGGTAACCCCGCGGGACAGGGACTAATGAAAAACTGGTTTTTT. Its protein product is CASGNPAGQGLMKNWFF.

Many counts were recorded for this clonotype. V and J are TRBV27 and TRBJ2-2; maybe TRBD1 (7 bases). The CDR3 runs to 15 residues. The germline CDR1 and CDR2 sequences are MNHEY and SMNVEV (reference sequence). V lost 5 bases, J lost 5 bases, and 15 bases lay in between. In DNA form, the CDR3 reads TGTGCCAGCAGTCAGGGGGGAGGTTCGACCGGGGAGCTGTTTTTT. It specifies CASSQGGGSTGELFF.

This clonotype has only a few counts. This chain uses TRBV18 with TRBJ2-5; no firm D call. Germline loops: CDR1 KGHSH, CDR2 LQKENI. The V end lost 5 bases, the J end lost 2 bases, and 9 bases lay between the germline ends. The CDR3 is 13 amino acids. Here the CDR3 DNA reads TGTGCCAGCTCAACCGCGCGGCAAGAGACCCAGTACTTC. As protein: CASSTARQETQYF.

This clonotype was detected a few times. The CDR3 DNA follows: TGTGCCAGCAGTTACACAGGAGGTTCCGGAAACACCATATATTTT. This gives the protein CASSYTGGSGNTIYF. The V and J genes are TRBV6-5 and TRBJ1-3; weak D call: TRBD1 (5 bases). Germline values: CDR1 MNHEY, CDR2 SVGAGI. This CDR3 comprises 15 residues. Trimming cost V 2 bases and J 4 bases, with 12 bases left between them.

Only a few counts were recorded for this clonotype. This chain uses TRBV5-4 with TRBJ2-2; the D gene is possibly TRBD2 (7 bases). The CDR3 is 17 residues long. Trimming took off 3 bases at V and 4 bases at J, with 19 bases between the two ends. Germline lookup yields CDR1 SGHNT and CDR2 YYREEE (reference sequence). The CDR3 sequence is CASSSNRGALGTGELFF. The CDR3 DNA reads as TGTGCCAGCAGCTCCAACCGGGGGGCGCTGGGCACCGGGGAGCTGTTTTTT.

There are a few counts of this clonotype. The V call is TRBV7-8, the J call TRBJ2-4; the D is unclear. Germline V lookup: CDR1 SGHVS, CDR2 FQNEAQ. The CDR3 loop spans 12 amino acids. The ends were cut back, 1 base at V and 8 bases at J, with 6 bases in the middle. The CDR3 bases are TGTGCCAGCAGCTTAGGTGGGGACATTCAGTACTTC. Translation gives CASSLGGDIQYF.

This clonotype was recorded many times. The genes are TRBV29-1 and TRBJ1-4, with TRBD1 matching 8 bases. V was clipped by 4 bases and J by 6 bases; unmatched bases: 7. The CDR3 consists of 14 residues. Germline lookup yields CDR1 SQVTM and CDR2 ANQGSEA. CDR3 nucleotides: TGCAGCGTTGTTCTCAGGGGGCCGGATGAAAAACTGTTTTTT. Residues: CSVVLRGPDEKLFF.

Comment on this clonotype: Relative to the germline gene, one junction end is altered; a read error may explain this. The chain carries TRBV11-2 and TRBJ1-1; TRBD1 matches at 7 bases. The germline V gene has CDR1 SGHAT and CDR2 FQNNGV. The length of the CDR3 is 17 residues. CDR3 sequence (DNA): TGTGCCAGCAGCTTAGGAGGACAGGACCGGGCGAACACTGAAGCTTTCTTC. It specifies CASSLGGQDRANTEAFF.

This clonotype was counted a few times. The rearrangement uses TRBV2 and TRBJ1-6, with 8 positions matching TRBD1. Germline V CDR1 and CDR2: SNHLY, FYNNEI. The CDR3 has 16 residues. V lost 5 bases to trimming and J lost 1 base; unmatched junction nucleotides: 4. The CDR3 region has the DNA TGTGCCAGCAGTCCTCGGACAGGGTCCTATAATTCACCCCTCCACTTT. Its translation: CASSPRTGSYNSPLHF.

The CDR3 DNA follows: TGTGCCAGCAGCTGGAAAATAGCGAATGAGCAGTTCTTC. This sequence encodes CASSWKIANEQFF. The chain has TRBV7-9 and TRBJ2-1; D perhaps matches TRBD2 (5 bases). Per germline, CDR1 SEHNR and CDR2 FQNEAQ (reference sequence). The CDR3 covers 13 residues. Deletions cut 4 bases from V and 7 bases from J, with 11 bases between.

This clonotype occurred once. The chain uses TRBV5-4 and TRBJ1-1, with D perhaps matching TRBD1 (6 bases). This CDR3 has 15 residues. The germline V gene encodes CDR1 SGHNT and CDR2 YYREEE (reference sequence). Trimming removed 2 bases at V and 5 bases at J, with 16 bases between. CDR3 loop: CASSLLQGSTTEAFF. CDR3 DNA: TGTGCCAGCAGCTTACTACAGGGATCTACAACTGAAGCTTTCTTT.

This clonotype was observed many times. The chain couples TRBV6-1 to TRBJ2-5; a weak D match, TRBD1 (6 bases). Germline CDR1 reads MNHNS; CDR2 reads SASEGT. Trimming left V 5 bases short and J 5 bases short, with 12 bases between. This CDR3 comprises 13 residues. The CDR3 coding sequence is TGTGCCAGCAGTTGGACAGAGACGGAGACCCAGTACTTC. It is translated as CASSWTETETQYF.